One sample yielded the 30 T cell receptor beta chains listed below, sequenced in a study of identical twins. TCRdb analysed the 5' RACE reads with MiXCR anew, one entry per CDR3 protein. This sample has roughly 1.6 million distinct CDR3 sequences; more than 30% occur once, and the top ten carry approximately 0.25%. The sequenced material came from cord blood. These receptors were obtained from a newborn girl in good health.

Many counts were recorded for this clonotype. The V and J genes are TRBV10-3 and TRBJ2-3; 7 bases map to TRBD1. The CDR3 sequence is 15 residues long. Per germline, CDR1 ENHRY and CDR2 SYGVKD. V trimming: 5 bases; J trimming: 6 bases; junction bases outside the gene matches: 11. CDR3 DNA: TGTGCCATCAGTAAGACAGGGTCTTTGGGTGATACGCAGTATTTT. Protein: CAISKTGSLGDTQYF.

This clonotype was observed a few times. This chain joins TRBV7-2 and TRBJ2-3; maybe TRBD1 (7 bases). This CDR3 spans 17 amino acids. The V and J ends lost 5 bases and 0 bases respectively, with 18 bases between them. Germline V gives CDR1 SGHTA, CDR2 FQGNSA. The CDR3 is CASSPWPRGASTDTQYF. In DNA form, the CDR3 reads TGTGCCAGCAGCCCGTGGCCCAGGGGGGCTAGCACAGATACGCAGTATTTT.

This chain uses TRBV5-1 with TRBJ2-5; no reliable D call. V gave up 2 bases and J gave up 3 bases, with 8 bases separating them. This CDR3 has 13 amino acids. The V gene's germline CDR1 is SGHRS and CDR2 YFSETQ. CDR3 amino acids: CASSFSRKETQYF. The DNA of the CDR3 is TGCGCCAGCAGCTTCTCTAGAAAAGAGACCCAGTACTTC.

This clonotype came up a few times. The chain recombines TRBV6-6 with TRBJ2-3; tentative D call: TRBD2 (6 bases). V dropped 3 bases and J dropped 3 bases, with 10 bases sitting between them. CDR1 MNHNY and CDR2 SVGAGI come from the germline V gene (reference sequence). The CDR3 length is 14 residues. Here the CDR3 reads CASSYRLATDTQYF. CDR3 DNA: TGTGCCAGCAGTTATAGGCTAGCGACAGATACGCAGTATTTT.

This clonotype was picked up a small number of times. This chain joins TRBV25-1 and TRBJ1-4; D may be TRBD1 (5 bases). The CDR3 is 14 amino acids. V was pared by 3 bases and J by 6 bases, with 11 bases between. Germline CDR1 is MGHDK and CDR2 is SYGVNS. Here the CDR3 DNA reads TGTGCCAGCAGTGAGGATGTAGGGGATGAAAAACTGTTTTTT. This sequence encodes CASSEDVGDEKLFF.

This CDR3 reads CVQVEYNEQYF. The CDR3 nucleotides are TGTGTCCAAGTCGAGTACAATGAGCAGTACTTC. This chain connects TRBV7-9 to TRBJ2-7; D is ambiguous. This CDR3 region has 11 residues. From germline, CDR1 is SEHNR and CDR2 FQNEAQ (reference sequence).

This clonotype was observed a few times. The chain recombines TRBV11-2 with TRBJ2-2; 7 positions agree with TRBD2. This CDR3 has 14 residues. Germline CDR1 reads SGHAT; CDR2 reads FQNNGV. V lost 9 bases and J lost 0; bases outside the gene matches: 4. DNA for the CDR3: TGTGCCAGGGGGGGGAACTCGAACACCGGGGAGCTGTTTTTT. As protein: CARGGNSNTGELFF.

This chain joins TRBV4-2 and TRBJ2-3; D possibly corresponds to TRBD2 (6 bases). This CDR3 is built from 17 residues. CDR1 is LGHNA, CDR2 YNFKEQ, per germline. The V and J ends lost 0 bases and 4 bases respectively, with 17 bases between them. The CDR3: CASSQEAPGLLPDTQYF. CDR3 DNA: TGTGCCAGCAGCCAAGAAGCCCCGGGACTGTTGCCAGATACGCAGTATTTT.

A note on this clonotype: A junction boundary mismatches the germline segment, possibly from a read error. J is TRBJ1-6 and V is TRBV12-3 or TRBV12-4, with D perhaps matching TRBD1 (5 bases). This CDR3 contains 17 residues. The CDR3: CASSFPGSGIRGSPPHF. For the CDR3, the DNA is TGTGCCAGCAGCTTCCCCGGGTCGGGAATTAGGGGCTCACCCCCCCACTTT.

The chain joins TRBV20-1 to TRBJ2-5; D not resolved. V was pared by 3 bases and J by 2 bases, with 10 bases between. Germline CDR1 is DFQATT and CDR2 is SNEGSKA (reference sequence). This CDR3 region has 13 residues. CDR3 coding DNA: TGCAGTGCTAGCGGCCTCTTACAAGAGACCCAGTACTTC. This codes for CSASGLLQETQYF.

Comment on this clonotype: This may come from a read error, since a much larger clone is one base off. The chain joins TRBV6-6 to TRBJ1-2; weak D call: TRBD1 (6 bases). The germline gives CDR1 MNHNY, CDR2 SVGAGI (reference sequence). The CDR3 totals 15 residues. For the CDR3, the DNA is TGTGCCTGCAGTTACTCCATCACAGGGAAGGATGGCTACACCTTC. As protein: CACSYSITGKDGYTF.

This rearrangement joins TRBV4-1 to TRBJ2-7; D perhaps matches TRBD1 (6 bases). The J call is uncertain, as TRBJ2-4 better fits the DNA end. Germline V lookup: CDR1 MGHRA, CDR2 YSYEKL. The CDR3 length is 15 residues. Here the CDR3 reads CASSHEQGAKNIQYF. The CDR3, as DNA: TGCGCCAGCAGCCATGAACAGGGAGCCAAAAACATTCAGTACTTC.

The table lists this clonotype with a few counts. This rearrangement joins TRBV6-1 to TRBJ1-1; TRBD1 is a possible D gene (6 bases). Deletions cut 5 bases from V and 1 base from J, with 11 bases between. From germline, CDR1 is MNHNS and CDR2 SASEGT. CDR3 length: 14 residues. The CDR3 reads CASSWRGANTEAFF. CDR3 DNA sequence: TGTGCCAGCAGTTGGAGGGGGGCGAACACTGAAGCTTTCTTT.

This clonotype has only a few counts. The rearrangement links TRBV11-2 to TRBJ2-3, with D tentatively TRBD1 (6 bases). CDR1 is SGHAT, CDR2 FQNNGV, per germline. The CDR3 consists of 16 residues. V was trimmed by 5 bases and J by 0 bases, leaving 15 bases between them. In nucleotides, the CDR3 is TGTGCCAGCAGCGGCTCCGGGACAATTAGCACAGATACGCAGTATTTT. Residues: CASSGSGTISTDTQYF.

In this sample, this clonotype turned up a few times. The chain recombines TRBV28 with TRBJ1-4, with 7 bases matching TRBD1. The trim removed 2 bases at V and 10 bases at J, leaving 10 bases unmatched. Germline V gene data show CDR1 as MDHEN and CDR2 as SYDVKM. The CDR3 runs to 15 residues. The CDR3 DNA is TGTGCCAGCAGTTTAAGGGGGACAGCAATGAGAAAACTGTTTTTT. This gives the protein CASSLRGTAMRKLFF.

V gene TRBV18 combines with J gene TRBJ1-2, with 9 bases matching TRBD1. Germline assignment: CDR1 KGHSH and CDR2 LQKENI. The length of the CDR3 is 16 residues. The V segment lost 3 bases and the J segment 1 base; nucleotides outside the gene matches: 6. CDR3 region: CASSPSGTGINYGYTF. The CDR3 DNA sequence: TGTGCCAGCTCACCTAGCGGGACAGGGATTAACTATGGCTACACCTTC.

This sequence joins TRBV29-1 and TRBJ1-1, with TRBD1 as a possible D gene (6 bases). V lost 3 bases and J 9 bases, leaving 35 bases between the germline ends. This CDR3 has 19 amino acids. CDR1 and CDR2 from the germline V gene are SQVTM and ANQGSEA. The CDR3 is CSVDSGLNQNRTARSQAFF. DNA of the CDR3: TGCAGCGTTGATTCGGGTCTCAATCAGAACCGGACAGCGAGGTCCCAAGCTTTCTTT.

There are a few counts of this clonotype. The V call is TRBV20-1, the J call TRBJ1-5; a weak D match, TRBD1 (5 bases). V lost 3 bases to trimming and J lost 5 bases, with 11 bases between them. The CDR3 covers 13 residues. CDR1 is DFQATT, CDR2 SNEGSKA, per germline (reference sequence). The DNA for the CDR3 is TGCAGTGCTAGGCGGGACTTGGATCAGCCCCAGCATTTT. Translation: CSARRDLDQPQHF.

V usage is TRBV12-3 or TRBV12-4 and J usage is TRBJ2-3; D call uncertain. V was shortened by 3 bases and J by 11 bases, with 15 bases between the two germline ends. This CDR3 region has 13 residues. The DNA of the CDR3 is TGTGCCAGCAGTTTTATAAGTTCCGATGTGCAGTATTTT. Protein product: CASSFISSDVQYF.

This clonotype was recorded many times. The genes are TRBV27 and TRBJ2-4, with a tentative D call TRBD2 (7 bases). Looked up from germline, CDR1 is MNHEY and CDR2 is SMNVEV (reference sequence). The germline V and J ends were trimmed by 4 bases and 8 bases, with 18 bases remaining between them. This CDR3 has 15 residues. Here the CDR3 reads CASSSPLRGGDIQYF. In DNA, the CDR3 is TGTGCCAGCAGTTCTCCCCTCCGAGGGGGGGACATTCAGTACTTC.

The DNA for the CDR3 is TGTGCCAGCAGTTTGCTAGCGGGAGGAGGGCAGTACAATGAGCAGTTCTTC. This gives the protein CASSLLAGGGQYNEQFF. V usage is TRBV12-3 or TRBV12-4 and J usage is TRBJ2-1; TRBD2 matches 11 bases. V gave up 3 bases and J gave up 4 bases; unmatched junction bases: 8. This CDR3 spans 17 amino acids.

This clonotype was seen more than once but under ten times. This chain's CDR3 is CASSSGGQNYNSPLHF. In DNA form, the CDR3 reads TGTGCCAGCAGCTCCGGGGGACAGAACTATAATTCACCCCTCCACTTT. The V call is TRBV7-9, the J call TRBJ1-6, with 7 bases fitting TRBD1. Germline values: CDR1 SEHNR, CDR2 FQNEAQ (reference sequence). After removal of 4 bases from V and 3 bases from J, the junction contained 6 bases not matched to a gene. The CDR3 runs 16 residues.

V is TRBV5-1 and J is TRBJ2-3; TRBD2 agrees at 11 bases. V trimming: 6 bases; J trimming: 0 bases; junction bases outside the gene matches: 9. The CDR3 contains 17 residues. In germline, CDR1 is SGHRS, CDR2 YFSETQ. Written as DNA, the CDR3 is TGCGCCAGCAACTCCAACTTAGCGGGGGGGAGCACAGATACGCAGTATTTT. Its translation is CASNSNLAGGSTDTQYF. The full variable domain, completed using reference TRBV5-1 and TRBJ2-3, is KAGVTQTPRYLIKTRGQQVTLSCSPISGHRSVSWYQQTPGQGLQFLFEYFSETQRNKGNFPGRFSGRQFSNSRSEMNVSTLELGDSALYLCASNSNLAGGSTDTQYFGPGTRLTVL.

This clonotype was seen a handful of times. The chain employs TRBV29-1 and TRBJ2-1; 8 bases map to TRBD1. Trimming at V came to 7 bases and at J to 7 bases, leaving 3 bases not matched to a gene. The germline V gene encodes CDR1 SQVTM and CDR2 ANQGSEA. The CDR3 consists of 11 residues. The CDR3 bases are TGCAGCGGCAGACAGGGGAATGAGCAGTTCTTC. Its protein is CSGRQGNEQFF.

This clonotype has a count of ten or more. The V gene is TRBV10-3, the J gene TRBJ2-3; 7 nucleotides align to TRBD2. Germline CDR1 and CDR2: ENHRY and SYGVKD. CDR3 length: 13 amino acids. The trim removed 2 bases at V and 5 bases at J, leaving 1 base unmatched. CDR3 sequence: CAISEGLGDTQYF. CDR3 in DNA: TGTGCCATCAGTGAGGGACTAGGAGATACGCAGTATTTT.

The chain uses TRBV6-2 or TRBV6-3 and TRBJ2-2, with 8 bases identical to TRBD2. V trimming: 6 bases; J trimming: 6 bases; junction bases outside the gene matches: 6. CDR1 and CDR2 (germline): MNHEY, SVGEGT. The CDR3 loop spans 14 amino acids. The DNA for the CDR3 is TGTGCCAGCAGCCTCATGCGGGGGGCCGGGGAGCTGTTTTTT. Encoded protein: CASSLMRGAGELFF.

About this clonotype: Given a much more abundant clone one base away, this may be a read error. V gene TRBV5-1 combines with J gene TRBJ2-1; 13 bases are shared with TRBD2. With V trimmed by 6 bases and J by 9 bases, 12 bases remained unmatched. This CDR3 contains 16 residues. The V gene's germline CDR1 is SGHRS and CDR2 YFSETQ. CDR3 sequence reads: CASNQGLAGVDGEQFF. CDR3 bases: TGCGCCAGCAACCAAGGACTAGCGGGAGTAGACGGTGAGCAGTTCTTC.

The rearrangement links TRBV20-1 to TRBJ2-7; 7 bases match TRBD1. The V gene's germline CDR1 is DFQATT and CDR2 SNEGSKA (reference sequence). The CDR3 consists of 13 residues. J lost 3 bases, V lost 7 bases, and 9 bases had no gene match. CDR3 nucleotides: TGCAGTGTGAGGGGGCGGATAGACTACGAGCAGTACTTC. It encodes CSVRGRIDYEQYF.

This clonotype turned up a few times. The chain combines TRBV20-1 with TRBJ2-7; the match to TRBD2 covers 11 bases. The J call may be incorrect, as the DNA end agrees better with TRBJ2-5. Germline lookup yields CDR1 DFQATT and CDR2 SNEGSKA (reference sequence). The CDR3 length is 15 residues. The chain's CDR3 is CSAPVTSGKWETQYF. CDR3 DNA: TGCAGTGCCCCCGTGACTAGCGGGAAATGGGAGACCCAGTACTTC.

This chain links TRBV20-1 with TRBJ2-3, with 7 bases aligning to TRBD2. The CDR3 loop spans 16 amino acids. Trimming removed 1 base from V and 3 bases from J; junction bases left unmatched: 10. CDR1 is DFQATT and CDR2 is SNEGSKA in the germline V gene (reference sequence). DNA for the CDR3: TGCAGTGCTAGAGCACGTGGGAGGGTGGGGACAGATACGCAGTATTTT. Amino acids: CSARARGRVGTDTQYF.